Reported below is one TCR beta chain. Its matching antigen is unknown. The data belong to a study of persistence of HIV-infected CD4 T cells. The immunoSEQ assay was version 4, run in survey mode. Assay: immunoSEQ multiplex PCR; the TCRdb copy retains only in-frame clones and omits some. The sample has 37,000 or so clones; over 80% are singletons. This nonspecific control used anti-CD3/anti-CD28 bead stimulation of CD4+ T cells. Sorting selected CD4+ T cells upregulating both CD40 ligand and CD69. CD8+ T cells were removed from PBMCs prior to stimulation. An approximately 17-hour stimulation of CD8-depleted PBMCs used anti-CD28/CD49d costimulation, CD40-blocking antibody and enfuvirtide. Findings and limits, study-wide: CMV- and Gag-responding cells had lower TCRbeta richness than CD3/CD28-responding cells. Degenerate expanded CDR3beta sequences were enriched among CMV- and Gag-responding cells.

The receptor was isolated from an adult man with HIV who was CMV-seropositive. The material sequenced was CD4+ T cells sorted from PBMCs after roughly 20-hour stimulation, taken from a patient who received antiretroviral therapy.

For the CDR3, the DNA is TGTGCCAGCCGACCAACGGGAGGGGGGTCCAGTGAGCAGTTCTTC. Translated, it gives CASRPTGGGSSEQFF. The rearrangement links TRBV6-6 to TRBJ2-1; 8 bases are a match to TRBD2. V lost 8 bases, J lost 9 bases, and 15 bases stayed unmatched. The length of the CDR3 is 15 residues. Germline CDR1 reads MNHNY; CDR2 reads SVGAGI (reference sequence).